This T cell receptor beta chain was sequenced during a study of regulatory T cells in long-lasting Graves disease. The sample's time point: newly diagnosed GD, antithyroid drugs for less than 3 months. PBMC RNA served as the TCR library source. The CDR3 has 15 residues. Germline V gene sequence: CDR1 SNHLY, CDR2 FYNNEI. This clonotype was observed a handful of times. Sequence at one end of the junction differs from germline and may be a read error. Investigators prepared the TCR beta libraries by applying iRepertoire HTBI primers and Arm-PCR of CDR3 regions. In the original analysis: From all samples, identification returned 14 TRBJ and 60 to 80 TRBV segments. TCRdb reprocessed the multiplex PCR reads with MiXCR, giving one entry per CDR3 protein. The V and J calls were determined by TCRdb, not by the authors. The sample contains approximately 560,000 distinct CDR3 sequences, 16% of which appear only once.

This same sample was also part of a study on T cells in Graves' hyperthyroidism and ophthalmopathy.

The input for sequencing was peripheral blood mononuclear cells (PBMCs), taken at new diagnosis, from a patient treated with antithyroid drugs. This chain links TRBV2 with TRBJ2-7, with TRBD2 matching 10 bases. This sequence was found in a man aged 18-30 years with Graves disease. The CDR3 sequence: CASREGTSGIYEQYF. The CDR3 nucleotides read TGTGCCAGCAGAGAAGGCACTAGCGGGATATACGAGCAGTACTTC.